A single sample is the source of the 14 T cell receptor beta chains below, sequenced in a study of cytomegalovirus exposure and HLA in healthy donors. Researchers ran the PCR with 60 Vbeta and 13 Jbeta primers. The method was immunoSEQ multiplex PCR; TCRdb's version includes in-frame clones alone and lacks a portion of them. Of tens of thousands of clones in the sample, approximately 84% were seen once. The sequenced sample was PBMCs. Receptors originate from a woman under 30 in good health and CMV-seropositive.

The chain recombines TRBV10-3 with TRBJ2-7; maybe TRBD1 (5 bases). The CDR3 has 12 amino acids. V dropped 2 bases and J dropped 7 bases, with 9 bases sitting between them. The germline gives CDR1 ENHRY, CDR2 SYGVKD. CDR3 nucleotide sequence: TGTGCCATCAGTGAGGGGGCGAGGGAGCAGTACTTC. Its protein product is CAISEGAREQYF.

The gene calls are TRBV6-5 and TRBJ2-3; D is unclear. The CDR3 totals 15 residues. The V end lost 2 bases, the J end lost 0 bases, and 9 bases lay between the germline ends. In germline, CDR1 is MNHEY, CDR2 SVGAGI. This CDR3 is CASSYTAISTDTQYF. The CDR3 DNA reads as TGTGCCAGCAGTTACACTGCAATTAGCACAGATACGCAGTATTTT.

The table lists this clone with a few counts. V usage is TRBV7-9 and J usage is TRBJ2-1; tentative D call: TRBD2 (5 bases). This CDR3 comprises 16 residues. Deletions cut 5 bases from V and 6 bases from J, with 20 bases between. Germline V gene data show CDR1 as SEHNR and CDR2 as FQNEAQ (reference sequence). CDR3 in DNA: TGTGCCAGCAGCCCACTAGACCCCCGCCCATTCAATGAGCAGTTCTTC. Its translation is CASSPLDPRPFNEQFF.

This clone was observed once. The chain carries TRBV6-5 and TRBJ1-1; 7 nucleotides agree with TRBD1. After removal of 1 base from V and 1 base from J, the junction contained 3 bases not matched to a gene. The germline V gene encodes CDR1 MNHEY and CDR2 SVGAGI. This CDR3 region has 15 residues. CDR3 in amino acids: CASSYFTGANTEAFF. CDR3 DNA sequence: TGTGCCAGCAGTTACTTTACAGGGGCGAACACTGAAGCTTTCTTT.

The chain combines TRBV6-5 with TRBJ1-2, with TRBD1 matching 9 bases. Looked up from germline, CDR1 is MNHEY and CDR2 is SVGAGI. The ends lost 5 bases at V and 4 bases at J; junction bases unmatched: 5. CDR3 length: 14 amino acids. CDR3 nucleotide sequence: TGTGCCAGCAGTCGACAGGGGGAATTCTATGGCTACACCTTC. This codes for CASSRQGEFYGYTF.

The genes are TRBV6-5 and TRBJ1-1; tentative D call: TRBD1 (5 bases). CDR1 is MNHEY, CDR2 SVGAGI, per germline. V was cut by 4 bases and J by 3 bases, with 12 bases left in between. The CDR3 length is 14 residues. The CDR3 loop is CASSSPLGHTEAFF. The CDR3 coding sequence is TGTGCCAGCAGTTCCCCCTTGGGGCACACTGAAGCTTTCTTT.

As concerns this clone: The junction shows a germline mismatch at one end, possibly a read error. The chain has TRBV7-7 and TRBJ2-3; D not resolved. Germline V gene lookup returns CDR1 SSHAT and CDR2 FNYEAQ (reference sequence). The CDR3 spans 13 residues. CDR3 loop: CASSFSFADTQYF. As DNA, the CDR3 is TGTGCTAGCAGCTTCTCCTTTGCAGATACGCAGTATTTT.

The V gene is TRBV5-1, the J gene TRBJ2-1; 9 bases map to TRBD2. J was trimmed by 9 bases and V by 2 bases; bases with no gene match: 3. This CDR3 comprises 13 residues. The V gene's germline CDR1 is SGHRS and CDR2 YFSETQ. The CDR3 loop reads CASSFQAGGEQFF. DNA for the CDR3: TGCGCCAGCAGCTTTCAAGCGGGAGGTGAGCAGTTCTTC.

The chain links TRBV6-5 to TRBJ1-5, with 7 bases lining up with TRBD1. Unmatched junction bases numbered 5, after V lost 0 bases and J lost 6 bases. CDR3 length: 15 amino acids. Germline CDR1 is MNHEY and CDR2 is SVGAGI. The CDR3 here is CASSYSQGLGQPQHF. The CDR3 DNA sequence: TGTGCCAGCAGTTACTCACAGGGGTTGGGTCAGCCCCAGCATTTT.

The V and J genes are TRBV7-4 and TRBJ1-1, with 10 positions matching TRBD1. The germline V gene encodes CDR1 SGHVT and CDR2 SQSDAQ. The J segment lost 3 bases and the V segment lost 5 bases, leaving 12 bases of the junction unmatched. The CDR3 is made up of 17 amino acids. The CDR3 sequence: CASSHFRDRGKDTEAFF. CDR3 sequence (DNA): TGTGCCAGCAGCCATTTCAGGGACAGGGGAAAGGACACTGAAGCTTTCTTT.

J is TRBJ1-4 and V is TRBV7-6; D remains ambiguous. Germline CDR1 reads SGHVS; CDR2 reads FNYEAQ. The CDR3 covers 15 residues. With 2 bases removed from V and 0 bases from J, the gap between germline ends came to 7 bases. The CDR3 loop reads CASSLTAATNEKLFF. In DNA form, the CDR3 reads TGTGCCAGCAGCTTAACCGCGGCAACTAATGAAAAACTGTTTTTT.

The gene calls are TRBV6-5 and TRBJ1-5, with no clear D. CDR3 length: 14 residues. Trimming cost V 4 bases and J 4 bases, with 11 bases left between them. Germline values: CDR1 MNHEY, CDR2 SVGAGI. The CDR3 is CASSSGPGNQPQHF. Written as DNA, the CDR3 is TGTGCCAGCAGTTCCGGGCCGGGGAATCAGCCCCAGCATTTT.

The genes are TRBV28 and TRBJ1-3; possibly TRBD1 for D (6 bases). The V gene lost 5 bases and the J gene lost 0 bases, with 14 bases spanning the gap. This CDR3 has 16 residues. Per germline, CDR1 MDHEN and CDR2 SYDVKM. Here the CDR3 DNA reads TGTGCCAGCAGTCGAGGGGGACCCACCTCTGGAAACACCATATATTTT. Translated: CASSRGGPTSGNTIYF.

The chain joins TRBV2 to TRBJ1-2; D possibly corresponds to TRBD1 (5 bases). The CDR3 is made up of 14 amino acids. Germline loops: CDR1 SNHLY, CDR2 FYNNEI. Trimming stripped 3 bases from V and 6 bases from J, with 14 bases between. The CDR3 region is CASSDRAGHNGYTF. The CDR3 bases are TGTGCCAGCAGTGATAGGGCAGGGCATAATGGCTACACCTTC.